These 31 T cell receptor beta chains share one sample of origin, sequenced in a study of blood T cell repertoires in COVID-19. Assay: immunoSEQ multiplex PCR; the TCRdb copy retains only in-frame clones and omits some. The sample contains 50,000 to 65,000 clones, 74% of which appear only once. Sample: peripheral blood. Every receptor here comes from a woman older than 75 with acute or convalescent COVID-19.

The chain is built from TRBV27 and TRBJ1-6, with 10 nucleotides matching TRBD1. Germline lookup yields CDR1 MNHEY and CDR2 SMNVEV (reference sequence). CDR3 length equals 17 residues. V was pared by 3 bases and J by 4 bases, with 6 bases of the junction left unmatched. The CDR3 here is CASSFSGQGRYNSPLHF. CDR3 nucleotides: TGTGCCAGCAGTTTCTCGGGACAGGGGAGATATAATTCACCCCTCCACTTT.

The DNA for the CDR3 is TGTGCCAGTGGGGCAGGACAGGGATATGGCTACACCTTC. Its protein is CASGAGQGYGYTF. The rearrangement uses TRBV19 and TRBJ1-2; 8 bases agree with TRBD1. Trimming at V came to 8 bases and at J to 5 bases, leaving 7 bases not matched to a gene. The CDR3 consists of 13 residues. The germline CDR1 and CDR2 sequences are LNHDA and SQIVND (reference sequence). Full variable domain (outside the CDR3, taken from reference TRBV19 and TRBJ1-2): DGGITQSPKYLFRKEGQNVTLSCEQNLNHDAMYWYRQDPGQGLRLIYYSQIVNDFQKGDIAEGYSVSREKKESFPLTVTSAQKNPTAFYLCASGAGQGYGYTFGSGTRLTVV.

About this clone itself: Other DNA variants within this sample encode the same CDR3. CDR3 bases: TGTGCCAGCTCACCCAGCGGGGGAACTGAAGCTTTCTTT. It encodes CASSPSGGTEAFF. V and J are TRBV18 and TRBJ1-1; a weak D match, TRBD1 (5 bases). This CDR3 contains 13 residues. V gave up 3 bases and J gave up 5 bases, with 10 bases separating them. CDR1 KGHSH and CDR2 LQKENI come from the germline V gene.

This sequence joins TRBV6-2 or TRBV6-3 and TRBJ2-5; 7 bases map to TRBD1. Trimming took 6 bases from V and 5 from J; bases not matched to a gene: 12. The CDR3 extends over 15 amino acids. The germline CDR1 and CDR2 sequences are MNHEY and SVGEGT. The CDR3 DNA reads TGTGCCAGCAGCCGATCGACAGGGATGTCCGAGACCCAGTACTTC. Encoded protein: CASSRSTGMSETQYF.

V and J are TRBV7-3 and TRBJ2-2; no reliable D call. Deletions cut 6 bases from V and 6 bases from J, with 14 bases between. Germline V gene sequence: CDR1 SGHTA, CDR2 FQGTGA. The CDR3 loop spans 14 amino acids. In DNA, the CDR3 is TGTGCCAGCAGTGGCGGTTTACTTCCCGGGGAGCTGTTTTTT. This gives the protein CASSGGLLPGELFF.

This rearrangement joins TRBV7-6 to TRBJ2-5, with 16 bases matching TRBD2. Germline V lookup: CDR1 SGHVS, CDR2 FNYEAQ. This CDR3 has 22 amino acids. V lost 0 bases and J lost 2; bases outside the gene matches: 15. In DNA, the CDR3 is TGTGCCAGCAGCTTAGCCTTACCGGGACTAGCGGGAGGGCGAAGTCGGCAAGAGACCCAGTACTTC. Translated: CASSLALPGLAGGRSRQETQYF.

This clone was found once. The chain joins TRBV7-2 to TRBJ1-1; tentatively, D is TRBD1 (5 bases). The length of the CDR3 is 15 residues. Trimming took 4 bases from V and 1 from J, leaving 13 bases between them. Per germline, CDR1 SGHTA and CDR2 FQGNSA. Written as DNA, the CDR3 is TGTGCCAGCAGCTCCCGACCCGGACAGAACACTGAAGCTTTCTTT. Protein sequence: CASSSRPGQNTEAFF.

V and J are TRBV28 and TRBJ2-7; possible D gene TRBD2, 6 bases. This CDR3 comprises 14 residues. Deletions cut 3 bases from V and 0 bases from J, with 9 bases between. CDR1 is MDHEN and CDR2 is SYDVKM in the germline V gene. The CDR3 DNA sequence: TGTGCCAGCAGTTTTGGAGGGCCCTCCTACGAGCAGTACTTC. Translated: CASSFGGPSYEQYF.

This clone was recorded only once. This chain connects TRBV19 to TRBJ1-5, with D unclear. This CDR3 is 15 amino acids long. V lost 3 bases, J lost 3 bases, and 12 bases lay in between. CDR1 and CDR2 from the germline V gene are LNHDA and SQIVND (reference sequence). The DNA for the CDR3 is TGTGCCAGTAGTATCCGCGGTCGAACCAATCAGCCCCAGCATTTT. Its translation: CASSIRGRTNQPQHF.

The chain joins TRBV15 to TRBJ2-2; weak D call: TRBD1 (6 bases). The CDR3 consists of 16 residues. V lost 0 bases and J lost 4, with 12 bases in between. Germline values: CDR1 LNHNV, CDR2 YYDKDF (reference sequence). CDR3 loop: CATSRDRDISTGELFF. CDR3 sequence (DNA): TGTGCCACCAGCAGAGATAGGGACATTAGCACCGGGGAGCTGTTTTTT.

The chain joins TRBV6-6 to TRBJ2-1; D gene ambiguous. V lost 0 bases to trimming and J lost 8 bases, with 5 bases between them. The CDR3 consists of 12 residues. CDR1 is MNHNY, CDR2 SVGAGI, per germline (reference sequence). CDR3 bases: TGTGCCAGCAGTTACTCGAGTTATGAGCAGTTCTTC. Its translation is CASSYSSYEQFF.

This chain links TRBV6-5 with TRBJ2-4; tentative D call: TRBD2 (7 bases). Germline V gene sequence: CDR1 MNHEY, CDR2 SVGAGI. The CDR3 is 15 amino acids. Trimming removed 5 bases from V and 6 bases from J, with 17 bases in between. This CDR3 reads CASSRGARVSNIQYF. DNA of the CDR3: TGTGCCAGCAGTCGGGGGGCTAGAGTATCAAACATTCAGTACTTC.

The chain joins TRBV7-6 to TRBJ2-3; D is unclear. Germline V gene lookup returns CDR1 SGHVS and CDR2 FNYEAQ. Deletions cut 7 bases from V and 0 bases from J, with 5 bases between. CDR3 length equals 12 residues. The CDR3 is CASTSSTDTQYF. CDR3 coding DNA: TGTGCCAGCACGAGCAGCACAGATACGCAGTATTTT.

Only a few counts were recorded for this clone. The genes are TRBV7-2 and TRBJ1-1; the match to TRBD1 covers 7 bases. This CDR3 is built from 14 residues. V dropped 3 bases and J dropped 1; count of bases not matched to a gene: 2. The germline V gene encodes CDR1 SGHTA and CDR2 FQGNSA. The DNA for the CDR3 is TGTGCCAGCAGCTTGGGACAGACGAACACTGAAGCTTTCTTT. This gives the protein CASSLGQTNTEAFF.

V and J are TRBV10-3 and TRBJ2-7, with D uncertain. CDR1 is ENHRY and CDR2 is SYGVKD in the germline V gene. Trimming removed 3 bases from V and 0 bases from J, with 9 bases in between. There are 14 residues in the CDR3. The CDR3 bases are TGTGCCATCAGTGACTCCCCCAGCTCCTACGAGCAGTACTTC. Its protein is CAISDSPSSYEQYF.

The chain links TRBV27 to TRBJ2-5; possible D gene TRBD2, 5 bases. Germline V gene lookup returns CDR1 MNHEY and CDR2 SMNVEV (reference sequence). The CDR3 consists of 14 residues. Trimming took off 2 bases at V and 0 bases at J, with 7 bases between the two ends. CDR3 DNA: TGTGCCAGCAGTTTAGGAGGCTACCAAGAGACCCAGTACTTC. Its translation is CASSLGGYQETQYF.

The chain carries TRBV7-2 and TRBJ1-3, with a possible D match to TRBD1 (6 bases). This CDR3 is built from 15 residues. Germline loops: CDR1 SGHTA, CDR2 FQGNSA. Between the trimmed V and J ends, which lost 1 base and 3 bases, there was a span of 10 bases. The CDR3, as DNA: TGTGCCAGCAGCTTAGTACCGGACAGTGGAAACACCATATATTTT. This translates into CASSLVPDSGNTIYF.

The genes are TRBV11-3 and TRBJ2-1; 7 bases map to TRBD2. V dropped 5 bases and J dropped 6; count of bases not matched to a gene: 7. Per the germline V gene, CDR1 is SGHNT and CDR2 is YENEEA. This CDR3 is 14 amino acids long. The CDR3: CASSLRDYSNEQFF. In DNA, the CDR3 is TGTGCCAGCAGCCTCCGGGACTACTCCAATGAGCAGTTCTTC.

The chain uses TRBV28 and TRBJ2-3; possibly TRBD1 for D (5 bases). Germline CDR1 is MDHEN and CDR2 is SYDVKM. The CDR3 loop spans 16 amino acids. The ends were cut back, 1 base at V and 3 bases at J, with 14 bases in the middle. The CDR3: CASSLFGFQGTDTQYF. In DNA, the CDR3 is TGTGCCAGCAGTTTATTCGGCTTCCAGGGAACAGATACGCAGTATTTT.

V usage is TRBV4-1 and J usage is TRBJ2-5; D not resolved. The V gene's germline CDR1 is MGHRA and CDR2 YSYEKL. The CDR3 spans 13 residues. The V end was cut by 3 bases, the J end by 2 bases, with 7 bases between. In DNA, the CDR3 is TGCGCCAGCAGCCAGGCAGTTCAAGAGACCCAGTACTTC. Its protein product is CASSQAVQETQYF.

The chain has TRBV2 and TRBJ1-1; weak D call: TRBD1 (6 bases). The CDR3 sequence is 13 residues long. Germline V CDR1 and CDR2: SNHLY, FYNNEI. Trimming left V 6 bases short and J 0 bases short, with 8 bases between. CDR3 protein: CASRDRLNTEAFF. The CDR3 DNA reads TGTGCCAGCAGGGACAGATTGAACACTGAAGCTTTCTTT.

The J gene is TRBJ2-7, the V gene TRBV5-1, with 11 bases that match TRBD2. Per the germline V gene, CDR1 is SGHRS and CDR2 is YFSETQ. This CDR3 contains 15 residues. The V segment lost 4 bases and the J segment 2 bases; nucleotides outside the gene matches: 5. CDR3 coding DNA: TGCGCCAGCAGCACTCTAGCGGGAGGTACCTACGAGCAGTACTTC. Translating gives CASSTLAGGTYEQYF.

This chain links TRBV29-1 with TRBJ2-5, with 9 bases aligning to TRBD2. The CDR3 is 14 residues long. From germline, CDR1 is SQVTM and CDR2 ANQGSEA. J lost 5 bases, V lost 1 base, and 5 bases had no gene match. DNA for the CDR3: TGCAGCGTTGAAGGGTTAGCGGGAGTGGAGACCCAGTACTTC. It translates to CSVEGLAGVETQYF.

The rearrangement links TRBV28 to TRBJ1-6, with TRBD1 matching over 7 bases. Trimming removed 5 bases from V and 8 bases from J; junction bases left unmatched: 6. Germline-derived CDR1 and CDR2 are MDHEN and SYDVKM. The CDR3 loop spans 14 amino acids. The CDR3 nucleotides read TGTGCCAGCAGTCCCCCGGGACAGTATTCACCCCTCCACTTT. Its protein product is CASSPPGQYSPLHF.

V and J are TRBV5-8 and TRBJ2-1, with 11 bases matching TRBD2. The CDR3 has 15 amino acids. The junction had 4 bases not matched to a gene; V was cut back by 5 bases and J by 3 bases. Germline V gene lookup returns CDR1 SGHTS and CDR2 YDEGEE. CDR3 nucleotide sequence: TGTGCCAGCAGTTCTAGCGGGAGGAACTACAATGAGCAGTTCTTC. It is translated as CASSSSGRNYNEQFF.

The gene calls are TRBV7-6 and TRBJ2-7, with a weak D call TRBD1 (6 bases). The CDR3 totals 11 residues. The germline V gene encodes CDR1 SGHVS and CDR2 FNYEAQ. The V gene lost 6 bases and the J gene lost 4 bases, with 7 bases spanning the gap. The DNA of the CDR3 is TGTGCCAGCAGACAGGGATACGAGCAGTACTTC. Protein product: CASRQGYEQYF. The variable domain in full, completed from reference TRBV7-6 and TRBJ2-7, reads GAGVSQSPRYKVTKRGQDVALRCDPISGHVSLYWYRQALGQGPEFLTYFNYEAQQDKSGLPNDRFSAERPEGSISTLTIQRTEQRDSAMYRCASRQGYEQYFGPGTRLTVT.

The rearrangement uses TRBV5-1 and TRBJ2-2, with D unresolved. Trimming stripped 0 bases from V and 2 bases from J, with 5 bases between. There are 14 residues in the CDR3. Germline V CDR1 and CDR2: SGHRS, YFSETQ. The CDR3 DNA follows: TGCGCCAGCAGCTTGGGGCCTAACACCGGGGAGCTGTTTTTT. Protein sequence: CASSLGPNTGELFF. Combining the CDR3 with reference TRBV5-1 and TRBJ2-2 gives the whole variable domain KAGVTQTPRYLIKTRGQQVTLSCSPISGHRSVSWYQQTPGQGLQFLFEYFSETQRNKGNFPGRFSGRQFSNSRSEMNVSTLELGDSALYLCASSLGPNTGELFFGEGSRLTVL.

The J gene is TRBJ2-2, the V gene TRBV5-1; 9 positions match TRBD1. Germline V CDR1 and CDR2: SGHRS, YFSETQ. V shed 6 bases and J 4 bases; nucleotides not matched to a gene: 4. This CDR3 comprises 14 residues. The CDR3 nucleotides are TGCGCCAGCAAACAGGGGGCTGGCACCGGGGAGCTGTTTTTT. Its protein is CASKQGAGTGELFF.

The chain joins TRBV7-8 to TRBJ1-5; TRBD1 matches at 9 bases. This CDR3 region has 14 residues. Germline V gives CDR1 SGHVS, CDR2 FQNEAQ. With 5 bases clipped from V and 2 bases from J, the junction kept 1 base outside the gene matches. The CDR3 DNA reads as TGTGCCAGCAGCCGACAGGGGGGCAATCAGCCCCAGCATTTT. As protein: CASSRQGGNQPQHF. The whole variable domain, filled in from reference TRBV7-8 and TRBJ1-5, reads GAGVSQSPRYKVAKRGQDVALRCDPISGHVSLFWYQQALGQGPEFLTYFQNEAQLDKSGLPSDRFFAERPEGSVSTLKIQRTQQEDSAVYLCASSRQGGNQPQHFGDGTRLSIL.

The chain is built from TRBV18 and TRBJ1-2; TRBD1 matches at 7 bases. Trimming at V came to 1 base and at J to 7 bases, leaving 12 bases not matched to a gene. Germline values: CDR1 KGHSH, CDR2 LQKENI. This CDR3 comprises 16 residues. CDR3 loop: CASSPRLETGRSGYTF. The CDR3 bases are TGTGCCAGCTCACCACGGTTAGAGACAGGGAGAAGTGGCTACACCTTC.

V is TRBV7-9 and J is TRBJ2-3; 9 bases are a match to TRBD2. J lost 3 bases, V lost 5 bases, and 6 bases had no gene match. CDR3 length equals 15 residues. Germline V gene lookup returns CDR1 SEHNR and CDR2 FQNEAQ (reference sequence). The CDR3 spells CASSHSGSWTDTQYF. The CDR3 DNA reads TGTGCCAGCAGCCATAGCGGGAGCTGGACAGATACGCAGTATTTT. The whole variable domain, remainder taken from reference TRBV7-9 and TRBJ2-3, is DTGVSQNPRHKITKRGQNVTFRCDPISEHNRLYWYRQTLGQGPEFLTYFQNEAQLEKSRLLSDRFSAERPKGSFSTLEIQRTEQGDSAMYLCASSHSGSWTDTQYFGPGTRLTVL.